This T cell receptor (beta chain) stems from a study of blood T cell repertoires in COVID-19. Study details: COVID-19 samples, acute and convalescent, were from the United States, Italy and Spain. T cells, B-cell-depleted T cells, or PBMCs supplied cDNA or gDNA.

Germline values: CDR1 GTSNPN, CDR2 SVGIG (reference sequence). Trimming at V came to 1 base and at J to 9 bases, leaving 7 bases not matched to a gene. This CDR3 is built from 13 residues. Assay: immunoSEQ multiplex PCR; the TCRdb copy retains only in-frame clones and omits some. The sample shows roughly 45,000 clones, about 80% of them seen only once. V usage is TRBV30 and J usage is TRBJ2-3, with 7 positions matching TRBD1. The sequence was obtained from a woman aged 55 to 70 with acute or convalescent COVID-19. Sequencing was performed on peripheral blood. CDR3 region: CAWSGPTGETQYF. CDR3 DNA sequence: TGTGCCTGGAGTGGGCCCACAGGGGAAACGCAGTATTTT.